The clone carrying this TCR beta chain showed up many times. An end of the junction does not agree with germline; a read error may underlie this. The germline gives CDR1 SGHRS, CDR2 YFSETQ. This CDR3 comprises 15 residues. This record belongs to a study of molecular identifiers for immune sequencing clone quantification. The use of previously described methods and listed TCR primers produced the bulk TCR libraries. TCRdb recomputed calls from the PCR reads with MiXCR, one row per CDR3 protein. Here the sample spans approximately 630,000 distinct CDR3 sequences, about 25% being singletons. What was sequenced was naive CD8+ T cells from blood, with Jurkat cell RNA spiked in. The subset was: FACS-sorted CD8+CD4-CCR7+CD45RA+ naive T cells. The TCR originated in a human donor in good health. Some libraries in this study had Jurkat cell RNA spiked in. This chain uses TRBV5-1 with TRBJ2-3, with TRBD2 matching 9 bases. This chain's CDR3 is CASNPLAGATDTQYF. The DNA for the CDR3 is TGTGCCAGCAACCCCTTAGCGGGGGCCACAGATACGCAGTATTTT.